One sample yielded the 8 T cell receptor beta chains listed below, sequenced in a study of PD-1 blockade in classical Hodgkin lymphoma. Method: immunoSEQ multiplex PCR; TCRdb's copy keeps in-frame clones and lacks some. The table records fewer than 40,000 clones, around nine tenths of them present only once. Time point specified: newly diagnosed, previously untreated cHL patient sample. The CD4+ T cells used were purified from thawed PBMCs through magnetic negative selection. The sequenced material came from CD4+ T cells from blood. These receptors originate from a human donor with classical Hodgkin lymphoma.

The chain links TRBV10-2 to TRBJ2-7; 10 bases map to TRBD2. Per germline, CDR1 WSHSY and CDR2 SAAADI. Trimming removed 7 bases from V and 1 base from J; junction bases left unmatched: 7. This CDR3 region has 15 residues. The CDR3 sequence is CASTPGTSASYEQYF. The CDR3, as DNA: TGCGCCAGCACCCCCGGGACTAGCGCATCCTACGAGCAGTACTTC.

This clone occurred once. The chain recombines TRBV7-8 with TRBJ2-6; perhaps TRBD1 as D (5 bases). CDR1 SGHVS and CDR2 FQNEAQ come from the germline V gene. The CDR3 is 18 residues long. The V and J ends lost 8 bases and 0 bases respectively, with 20 bases between them. The CDR3 DNA is TGTGCCAGCGGTCTGGCAGGGCTCGATTTCTCTGGGGCCAACGTCCTGACTTTC. Its protein product is CASGLAGLDFSGANVLTF.

CDR3 in amino acids: CAWSEDSGGLGETQYF. The DNA of the CDR3 is TGTGCCTGGAGTGAAGATAGCGGGGGACTTGGGGAGACCCAGTACTTC. This rearrangement joins TRBV30 to TRBJ2-5; 9 nucleotides agree with TRBD2. After removal of 1 base from V and 5 bases from J, the junction contained 11 bases not matched to a gene. Germline V gene data show CDR1 as GTSNPN and CDR2 as SVGIG (reference sequence). The CDR3 sequence is 16 residues long.

The chain uses TRBV27 and TRBJ1-4, with D possibly being TRBD1 (6 bases). This CDR3 has 16 amino acids. The germline V gene encodes CDR1 MNHEY and CDR2 SMNVEV (reference sequence). Trimming removed 0 bases from V and 5 bases from J, with 13 bases in between. CDR3 nucleotides: TGTGCCAGCAGTTTATCCCGGACAGATAGGAATGAAAAACTGTTTTTT. As protein: CASSLSRTDRNEKLFF.

The chain links TRBV11-2 to TRBJ2-5; the match to TRBD2 covers 8 bases. The CDR3 consists of 14 residues. V lost 5 bases to trimming and J lost 4 bases; unmatched junction nucleotides: 6. The V gene's germline CDR1 is SGHAT and CDR2 FQNNGV. This CDR3 reads CASSPSGGSETQYF. Here the CDR3 DNA reads TGTGCCAGCAGCCCAAGCGGGGGATCAGAGACCCAGTACTTC.

The V call is TRBV5-4, the J call TRBJ2-7; the match to TRBD1 covers 7 bases. Germline CDR1 and CDR2: SGHNT and YYREEE (reference sequence). The CDR3 extends over 15 amino acids. With 4 bases clipped from V and 2 bases from J, the junction kept 9 bases outside the gene matches. CDR3 protein: CASSPPGTVTYEQYF. CDR3 nucleotide sequence: TGTGCCAGCAGCCCGCCCGGGACAGTTACCTACGAGCAGTACTTC.

About this clone: Other DNA sequences in this specimen translate into the identical CDR3. The genes are TRBV5-6 and TRBJ1-1; 7 bases are a match to TRBD1. CDR1 is SGHDT and CDR2 is YYEEEE in the germline V gene. The CDR3 loop spans 15 amino acids. Unmatched junction bases numbered 10, after V lost 4 bases and J lost 4 bases. CDR3 region: CASSPPPTGPTEAFF. For the CDR3, the DNA is TGTGCCAGCAGCCCCCCGCCGACAGGGCCCACTGAAGCTTTCTTT.

The CDR3, as DNA: TGCAGCGTTGATCTGCGGAACTCGGATACGCAGTATTTT. It yields the protein CSVDLRNSDTQYF. This sequence joins TRBV29-1 and TRBJ2-3; D is unclear. The ends were cut back, 3 bases at V and 6 bases at J, with 13 bases in the middle. The CDR3 is made up of 13 amino acids. From germline, CDR1 is SQVTM and CDR2 ANQGSEA.